This TCR beta chain was recorded in a study of T cells expressing NK-cell markers. The wider study: Each TCR beta repertoire originated in sorted T cells that were CD3+CD56+NKG2C+, CD3+CD56+NKG2C- or CD3+CD56-NKG2C+. Overall study findings and caveats: The CD3+CD56-NKG2C+ fraction of a handful of donors was also led by these clonotypes.

cDNA encoding TCR beta was synthesized via 5'RACE template switching incorporating UMIs. TCRdb re-called the 5' RACE reads; every CDR3 protein appears as one record, without DNA. The table lists more than 250,000 distinct CDR3 sequences. As regards this clonotype: The antigen is not known.

Germline V gene sequence: CDR1 SGHNT, CDR2 YYREEE (reference sequence). This CDR3 is 14 amino acids long. This TCR came from a man aged 18 to 29 in good health. Sequencing input: blood T cells: a sorted CD56 or NKG2C T cell subset, CD4+ or CD8+ T cells, or bulk PBMC T cells (not recorded which). The chain links TRBV5-4 to TRBJ2-2; the TCRdb D gene call, TRBD2, has no DNA to confirm it. The CDR3 spells CASTSRLGTGELFF.